This T cell receptor beta chain was found in a study of shared clonotypes between healthy human individuals. Germline V gene data show CDR1 as SGDLS and CDR2 as YYNGEE. The CDR3 has 14 residues. Trimming left V 0 bases short and J 3 bases short, with 10 bases between. Comments on this clone: Within the sample, other DNA sequences also encode this same CDR3.

Sequenced by immunoSEQ multiplex PCR; TCRdb stores in-frame clones only, minus some. The data hold more than 2 million clones, with over 85% observed a single time. Naive CD8 populations comprised CD45RO-negative cells positively selected for CCR7, excluding terminally differentiated effector memory CD45RA+ cells. This TCR was sampled from a man aged 18 to 29 in good health. Some clones in this sample may be carry-over from other donors' samples. Specimen: naive CD8+ T cells from PBMCs. V usage is TRBV9 and J usage is TRBJ2-7; possible D gene TRBD2, 5 bases. As DNA, the CDR3 is TGTGCCAGCAGCGTAGCTCCGGGAAACTACGAGCAGTACTTC. Amino acids: CASSVAPGNYEQYF.